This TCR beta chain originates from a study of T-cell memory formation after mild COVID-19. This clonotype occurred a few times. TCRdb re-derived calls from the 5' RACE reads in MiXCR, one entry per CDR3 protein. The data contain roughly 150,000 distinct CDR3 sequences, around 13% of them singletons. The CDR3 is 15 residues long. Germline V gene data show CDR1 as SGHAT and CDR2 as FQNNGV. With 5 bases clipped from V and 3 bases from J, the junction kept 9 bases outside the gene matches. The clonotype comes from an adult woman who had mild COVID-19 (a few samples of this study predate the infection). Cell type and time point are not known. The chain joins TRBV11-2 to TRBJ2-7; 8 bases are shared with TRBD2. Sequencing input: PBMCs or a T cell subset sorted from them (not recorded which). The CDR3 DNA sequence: TGTGCCAGCAGCCAGATTCGGGAGGGGGGCTACGAGCAGTACTTC. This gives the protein CASSQIREGGYEQYF.